The present T cell receptor beta chain was sequenced within a study of blood T cell repertoires in COVID-19. Trimming stripped 2 bases from V and 2 bases from J, with 9 bases between. Germline V lookup: CDR1 LNHDA, CDR2 SQIVND (reference sequence). The length of the CDR3 is 14 residues. Clones were read by immunoSEQ multiplex PCR, and TCRdb kept only the in-frame ones, dropping some. The data hold approximately 50,000 clones, with roughly 86% observed a single time. The sample taken for sequencing was peripheral blood. The source is a human donor in a cohort sampled during active COVID-19. The chain couples TRBV19 to TRBJ2-5, with TRBD2 as a possible D gene (6 bases). This CDR3 is CASSIKGTQETQYF. The CDR3 DNA follows: TGTGCCAGTAGTATAAAAGGGACTCAAGAGACCCAGTACTTC.